The rows below give T cell receptor beta chains drawn from one sample of a study of blood T cell repertoires in COVID-19. Libraries were prepared by immunoSEQ multiplex PCR; TCRdb keeps only in-frame clonotypes and omits some of them. Found here are under 250,000 clones, roughly 82% of them singletons; the top ten hold around 5%. Source material: peripheral blood. These receptors all stem from a woman in her 70s with acute or convalescent COVID-19. Both conserved end residues are trimmed from each CDR3. A D gene is named only where the DNA matches it firmly.

cdr3_aa: ASSAGQGTYYEQY
v_call: TRBV9
d_call: TRBD1

cdr3_aa: SVEPGREANYGYT
v_call: TRBV29-1
d_call: -

cdr3_aa: ASEGRGRGTEAF
v_call: TRBV6-5
d_call: -

cdr3_aa: ASSPDSTGNTIY
v_call: TRBV18
d_call: -

cdr3_aa: ATRTESEQF
v_call: TRBV24-1
d_call: -

cdr3_aa: ASSLAQGAQY
v_call: TRBV5-4
d_call: -

cdr3_aa: ASVESNQPQH
v_call: TRBV4-3
d_call: -

cdr3_aa: ASSQDGGQGNYGYT
v_call: TRBV4-1
d_call: TRBD1

cdr3_aa: ASWRGGGHGYT
v_call: TRBV6-6
d_call: -

cdr3_aa: ASSALRQDNSPLH
v_call: TRBV7-2
d_call: -

cdr3_aa: ASQEAGLSDEQY
v_call: TRBV28
d_call: -

cdr3_aa: ASSLVGGTATPLH
v_call: TRBV7-2
d_call: TRBD1

cdr3_aa: ATSMSRTASYEQY
v_call: TRBV15
d_call: -

cdr3_aa: ASSYRESSGNTIY
v_call: TRBV6-5
d_call: -

cdr3_aa: ASMGRGGVVRTEAF
v_call: TRBV19
d_call: -

cdr3_aa: ASNTQGPAGELF
v_call: TRBV5-4
d_call: -

cdr3_aa: ASSLGARPNYSGANVLT
v_call: TRBV5-1
d_call: -

cdr3_aa: ASSSGLYEQY
v_call: TRBV5-1
d_call: -

cdr3_aa: ASSSAPQGVGNTIY
v_call: TRBV18
d_call: -

cdr3_aa: ARIGVGHRYGYT
v_call: TRBV5-3
d_call: -

cdr3_aa: ASSSLAGLNEKLF
v_call: TRBV7-6
d_call: -

cdr3_aa: ASSYRSGRNTEAF
v_call: TRBV14
d_call: -

cdr3_aa: ASTFLGGTDTQY
v_call: TRBV6-6
d_call: -

cdr3_aa: ASSYVLGDTIYNEQF
v_call: TRBV6-2/TRBV6-3
d_call: -

cdr3_aa: ASSQSRVWNGRDICSSYEQY
v_call: TRBV23-1
d_call: -

cdr3_aa: SASGTGGWTEAF
v_call: TRBV20-1
d_call: TRBD1

cdr3_aa: ASSGDGGEKLF
v_call: TRBV9
d_call: -

cdr3_aa: ASSVRTGYNSPLH
v_call: TRBV9
d_call: -

cdr3_aa: ASSWGGQAAYEQY
v_call: TRBV5-5
d_call: -

cdr3_aa: AWTETGGKWTEAF
v_call: TRBV30
d_call: -

cdr3_aa: ASSLVSSYEQY
v_call: TRBV12-3/TRBV12-4
d_call: -

cdr3_aa: ASSPYREWTEAF
v_call: TRBV7-9
d_call: -

cdr3_aa: ASSLDVGDPSEQY
v_call: TRBV7-2
d_call: -

cdr3_aa: ASSLGAGNSPLH
v_call: TRBV5-1
d_call: -

cdr3_aa: ASSYIQGEAF
v_call: TRBV6-2/TRBV6-3
d_call: -

cdr3_aa: ASSRQFRADTQY
v_call: TRBV6-5
d_call: -

cdr3_aa: ASSLITGVLTDTQY
v_call: TRBV19
d_call: TRBD1

cdr3_aa: ASRYTGGRGWSPLH
v_call: TRBV6-5
d_call: TRBD1

cdr3_aa: ASSEQAFSGNTIY
v_call: TRBV2
d_call: -

cdr3_aa: ASSQGGNSGNTIY
v_call: TRBV4-3
d_call: -

cdr3_aa: ASSLDRWSGNTIY
v_call: TRBV2
d_call: -

cdr3_aa: ASSLSRNTEAF
v_call: TRBV7-9
d_call: -

cdr3_aa: ASSAGEGQPQH
v_call: TRBV5-4
d_call: -

cdr3_aa: ASSSTRGDRGLNYGYT
v_call: TRBV7-8
d_call: TRBD1

cdr3_aa: ASSRGQVAYEQY
v_call: TRBV7-9
d_call: TRBD1

cdr3_aa: ATTDRLTTGELF
v_call: TRBV19
d_call: TRBD1

cdr3_aa: ASSAGQNQETQY
v_call: TRBV9
d_call: TRBD1

cdr3_aa: ASKTGPNYGYT
v_call: TRBV28
d_call: -

cdr3_aa: AIRLGLSGNTIY
v_call: TRBV10-3
d_call: -

cdr3_aa: ASTPGITGASNQPQH
v_call: TRBV2
d_call: TRBD1

cdr3_aa: ASSFDSVTYNEQF
v_call: TRBV5-1
d_call: -

cdr3_aa: ASSYGGREETQY
v_call: TRBV6-2/TRBV6-3
d_call: -

cdr3_aa: SVADRGLTEAF
v_call: TRBV29-1
d_call: TRBD1

cdr3_aa: SVQTSPTRDEQF
v_call: TRBV29-1
d_call: -

cdr3_aa: ASKDNPRRGTEAF
v_call: TRBV19
d_call: -

cdr3_aa: ASTSTSGGPGDEQF
v_call: TRBV5-1
d_call: TRBD2

cdr3_aa: ASSYLDSSQPQH
v_call: TRBV6-2/TRBV6-3
d_call: -

cdr3_aa: ASSLAPGSAGEQY
v_call: TRBV5-1
d_call: TRBD2